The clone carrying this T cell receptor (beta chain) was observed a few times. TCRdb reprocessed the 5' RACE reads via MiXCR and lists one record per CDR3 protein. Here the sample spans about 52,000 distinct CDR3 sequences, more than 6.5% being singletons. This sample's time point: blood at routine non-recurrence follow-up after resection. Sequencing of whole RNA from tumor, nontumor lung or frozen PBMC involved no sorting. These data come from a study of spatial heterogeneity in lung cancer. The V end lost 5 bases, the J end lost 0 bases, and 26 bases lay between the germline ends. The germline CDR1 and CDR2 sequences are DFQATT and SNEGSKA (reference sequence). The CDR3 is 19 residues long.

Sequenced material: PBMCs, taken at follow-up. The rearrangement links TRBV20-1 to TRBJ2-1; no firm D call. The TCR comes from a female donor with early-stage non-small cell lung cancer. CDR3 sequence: CSAPLGIQTLSSSYNEQFF. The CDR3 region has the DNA TGCAGTGCTCCCTTGGGGATCCAAACCCTGTCGAGCTCCTACAATGAGCAGTTCTTC.